Following are 25 T cell receptor beta chains from one sample sequenced in a study of patients and donors after allogeneic stem cell transplantation. TCRdb re-derived calls from the RT-PCR reads in MiXCR, one entry per CDR3 protein. This table holds under 170,000 distinct CDR3 sequences, about two fifths found once. The sample taken for sequencing was blood, either unsorted or a sorted T cell fraction (not recorded which). The receptors originated from a human donor who was either an allogeneic HSCT recipient or a stem cell or donor lymphocyte infusion donor (not recorded which). It is not recorded whose cells these are; they may come from a transplant donor.

This clonotype has more than one count but fewer than ten. The chain uses TRBV28 and TRBJ1-3, with 7 bases fitting TRBD1. The CDR3 consists of 15 residues. Trimming cost V 3 bases and J 4 bases; bases outside gene matches: 6. Germline V gene sequence: CDR1 MDHEN, CDR2 SYDVKM. As DNA, the CDR3 is TGTGCCAGCAGTTTCCCACAGGGGACAGGAAACACCATATATTTT. This gives the protein CASSFPQGTGNTIYF.

The chain carries TRBV7-2 and TRBJ2-4, with TRBD1 as a possible D gene (5 bases). CDR1 is SGHTA and CDR2 is FQGNSA in the germline V gene. The CDR3 consists of 14 residues. The V and J ends lost 2 bases and 15 bases respectively, with 20 bases between them. CDR3 region: CASSLNWGSHQPYF. CDR3 nucleotides: TGTGCCAGCAGCTTAAATTGGGGCAGCCACCAGCCGTACTTC. The variable domain in full, completed from reference TRBV7-2 and TRBJ2-4, reads GAGVSQSPSNKVTEKGKDVELRCDPISGHTALYWYRQSLGQGLEFLIYFQGNSAPDKSGLPSDRFSAERTGGSVSTLTIQRTQQEDSAVYLCASSLNWGSHQPYFGAGTRLSVL.

The DNA for the CDR3 is TGTGCCAGCAGCCAAGACCGCGGTGGGAATTCACCCCTCCACTTT. This sequence encodes CASSQDRGGNSPLHF. This chain uses TRBV3-1 with TRBJ1-6; D ambiguous. V lost 0 bases to trimming and J lost 7 bases, with 10 bases between them. The CDR3 extends over 15 amino acids. The germline V gene has CDR1 LGHDT and CDR2 YNNKEL (reference sequence).

This clonotype appeared many times. The chain uses TRBV6-2 or TRBV6-3 and TRBJ1-5; tentative D call: TRBD1 (6 bases). Looked up from germline, CDR1 is MNHEY and CDR2 is SVGEGT. This CDR3 region has 16 residues. Between the trimmed V and J ends, which lost 6 bases and 0 bases, there was a span of 15 bases. CDR3 in amino acids: CASSNDGQNSNQPQHF. The DNA for the CDR3 is TGTGCCAGCAGCAACGATGGACAGAATAGCAATCAGCCCCAGCATTTT.

This chain joins TRBV6-5 and TRBJ1-6; 8 bases line up with TRBD1. There are 17 residues in the CDR3. Germline V lookup: CDR1 MNHEY, CDR2 SVGAGI. V shed 5 bases and J 3 bases; nucleotides not matched to a gene: 9. The CDR3 sequence: CASSNDRGRIYNSPLHF. DNA of the CDR3: TGTGCCAGCAGTAATGACAGGGGCAGAATCTATAATTCACCCCTCCACTTT.

This clonotype has more than one count but fewer than ten. The chain recombines TRBV12-3 or TRBV12-4 with TRBJ2-1; the D is unclear. The V gene lost 2 bases and the J gene lost 8 bases, with 4 bases spanning the gap. The CDR3 length is 11 residues. This CDR3 reads CASSLMDEQFF. DNA for the CDR3: TGTGCCAGCAGTTTAATGGATGAGCAGTTCTTC.

The chain uses TRBV12-3 or TRBV12-4 and TRBJ1-1; D is perhaps TRBD1 (5 bases). Trimming shortened V by 3 bases and J by 4 bases, and 12 bases separated the two germline ends. The CDR3 runs to 14 residues. Here the CDR3 DNA reads TGTGCCAGCAGTTTTAGTTTCGGGGGCACTGAAGCTTTCTTT. It codes for CASSFSFGGTEAFF.

This clonotype has more than one count but fewer than ten. The chain has TRBV9 and TRBJ2-3; tentative D call: TRBD2 (5 bases). V lost 3 bases, J lost 1 base, and 9 bases lay in between. Looked up from germline, CDR1 is SGDLS and CDR2 is YYNGEE. This CDR3 comprises 14 residues. In DNA, the CDR3 is TGTGCCAGCAGCGCCTGGACTGGCACAGATACGCAGTATTTT. This translates into CASSAWTGTDTQYF.

V and J are TRBV5-5 and TRBJ1-6; 7 positions match TRBD1. The CDR3 covers 14 residues. J lost 7 bases, V lost 5 bases, and 6 bases had no gene match. Germline values: CDR1 SGHKS, CDR2 YYEKEE (reference sequence). The CDR3 loop reads CASSWDRGNSPLHF. For the CDR3, the DNA is TGTGCCAGCAGTTGGGACAGAGGGAATTCACCCCTCCACTTT.

This clonotype was recorded a few times. The V gene is TRBV10-3, the J gene TRBJ2-1; D unresolved. Germline V lookup: CDR1 ENHRY, CDR2 SYGVKD. Trimming cost V 10 bases and J 5 bases, with 18 bases left between them. There are 14 residues in the CDR3. CDR3 protein: CATLGWEGNNEQFF. CDR3 nucleotide sequence: TGTGCCACGCTGGGTTGGGAAGGGAACAATGAGCAGTTCTTC.

This clonotype came up a few times. This chain joins TRBV29-1 and TRBJ2-5; TRBD2 matches at 12 bases. The CDR3 length is 15 residues. The junction had 8 bases not matched to a gene; V was cut back by 7 bases and J by 2 bases. CDR1 SQVTM and CDR2 ANQGSEA come from the germline V gene. The CDR3 loop reads CSGQTSGGTQETQYF. In nucleotides, the CDR3 is TGCAGCGGGCAGACTAGCGGGGGCACACAAGAGACCCAGTACTTC.

This clonotype turned up a few times. This chain uses TRBV6-5 with TRBJ2-1; TRBD2 agrees at 10 bases. J gave up 7 bases and V 0 bases, and 3 bases lay outside the gene matches. The V gene's germline CDR1 is MNHEY and CDR2 SVGAGI. CDR3 length: 15 residues. CDR3 in amino acids: CASSYSSSGGNEQFF. DNA of the CDR3: TGTGCCAGCAGTTACTCGTCTAGCGGGGGTAATGAGCAGTTCTTC.

The genes are TRBV12-3 or TRBV12-4 and TRBJ1-5, with D possibly matching TRBD1 (5 bases). Trimming shortened V by 2 bases and J by 3 bases, and 8 bases separated the two germline ends. The CDR3 is 14 amino acids. The CDR3 here is CASSLWGINQPQHF. The CDR3 coding sequence is TGTGCCAGCAGTTTATGGGGGATCAATCAGCCCCAGCATTTT.

In this sample, this clonotype turned up a few times. V gene TRBV29-1 combines with J gene TRBJ2-7; maybe TRBD1 (7 bases). Germline-derived CDR1 and CDR2 are SQVTM and ANQGSEA. The ends were cut back, 3 bases at V and 2 bases at J, with 14 bases in the middle. This CDR3 comprises 14 residues. The CDR3 sequence: CSVEGGRGAYEQYF. The CDR3 DNA follows: TGCAGCGTTGAGGGTGGCAGGGGGGCCTACGAGCAGTACTTC.

The V and J genes are TRBV6-6 and TRBJ1-4; possibly TRBD1 for D (5 bases). V gave up 2 bases and J gave up 5 bases, with 15 bases separating them. The CDR3 is 16 residues long. Per germline, CDR1 MNHNY and CDR2 SVGAGI (reference sequence). The CDR3 DNA reads TGTGCCAGCAGTTACGGAGGAGTGGCAGGGAATGAAAAACTGTTTTTT. It is translated as CASSYGGVAGNEKLFF.

This rearrangement joins TRBV2 to TRBJ1-1; perhaps TRBD1 as D (5 bases). CDR1 SNHLY and CDR2 FYNNEI come from the germline V gene. V was cut by 3 bases and J by 5 bases, with 7 bases left in between. The CDR3 spans 12 residues. CDR3 coding DNA: TGTGCCAGCAGTGAGGGGGTAACTGAAGCTTTCTTT. Protein: CASSEGVTEAFF.

This chain links TRBV6-2 or TRBV6-3 with TRBJ1-6; D unresolved. CDR1 MNHEY and CDR2 SVGEGT come from the germline V gene. The V end lost 2 bases, the J end lost 0 bases, and 14 bases lay between the germline ends. This CDR3 is 18 amino acids long. The CDR3 nucleotides are TGTGCCAGCAGTTACGATACGACGGCGAGCTCCTATAATTCACCCCTCCACTTT. It yields the protein CASSYDTTASSYNSPLHF.

This clonotype appeared a few times. The rearrangement uses TRBV27 and TRBJ2-2; D assignment may be TRBD1 or TRBD2 (6 bases each). V was pared by 5 bases and J by 7 bases, with 8 bases between. Germline CDR1 reads MNHEY; CDR2 reads SMNVEV (reference sequence). The length of the CDR3 is 12 residues. CDR3 DNA: TGTGCCAGCAGTGAGGGGGGCGGGGAGCTGTTTTTT. Its protein is CASSEGGGELFF.

This clonotype was recorded a few times. V is TRBV5-1 and J is TRBJ2-3, with TRBD1 matching 7 bases. The V segment lost 4 bases and the J segment 4 bases; nucleotides outside the gene matches: 6. Germline CDR1 and CDR2: SGHRS and YFSETQ. The CDR3 runs 14 residues. CDR3 sequence (DNA): TGCGCCAGCAGCCGCGACAGGGTAGCAGATACGCAGTATTTT. Encoded protein: CASSRDRVADTQYF.

This clonotype occurred once. The chain recombines TRBV9 with TRBJ1-2; D perhaps matches TRBD1 (6 bases). CDR3 size: 15 residues. Germline V gives CDR1 SGDLS, CDR2 YYNGEE. The V gene lost 4 bases and the J gene lost 3 bases, with 16 bases spanning the gap. The CDR3 DNA reads as TGTGCCAGCAGCAACACCGGGGGGCGCGACTATGGCTACACCTTC. This gives the protein CASSNTGGRDYGYTF.

This sequence joins TRBV27 and TRBJ1-2, with a weak D call TRBD1 (5 bases). Germline loops: CDR1 MNHEY, CDR2 SMNVEV (reference sequence). CDR3 length: 14 amino acids. V was pared by 10 bases and J by 2 bases, with 17 bases between. The CDR3 region is CATSWGLGNYGYTF. The CDR3 coding sequence is TGTGCCACCTCCTGGGGCCTTGGGAACTATGGCTACACCTTC.

J is TRBJ2-4 and V is TRBV27; D not resolved. Trimming stripped 5 bases from V and 0 bases from J, with 11 bases between. The V gene's germline CDR1 is MNHEY and CDR2 SMNVEV (reference sequence). The CDR3 consists of 15 residues. DNA of the CDR3: TGTGCCAGCAGTGCTTTATTCGGAGCCAAAAACATTCAGTACTTC. It encodes CASSALFGAKNIQYF.

The CDR3 reads CASSPGTGGETQYF. CDR3 DNA: TGTGCCAGCAGCCCGGGGACAGGGGGGGAGACCCAGTACTTC. V and J are TRBV12-3 or TRBV12-4 and TRBJ2-5; 11 bases are shared with TRBD1. The CDR3 runs to 14 residues. The V gene end was trimmed by 6 bases and the J gene end by 5 bases; junction bases not matched to a gene: 5.

This clonotype occurred a few times. The chain combines TRBV9 with TRBJ1-2, with 10 bases that match TRBD1. Germline lookup yields CDR1 SGDLS and CDR2 YYNGEE. Trimming took 5 bases from V and 4 from J; bases not matched to a gene: 8. The CDR3 is 15 amino acids. In DNA, the CDR3 is TGTGCCAGCAGTCCGGGACAGGGGTACGGCTATGGCTACACCTTC. It yields the protein CASSPGQGYGYGYTF.

The chain joins TRBV12-3 or TRBV12-4 to TRBJ1-4; no clear D. V was shortened by 4 bases and J by 5 bases, with 11 bases between the two germline ends. CDR3 length: 14 residues. This chain's CDR3 is CASSYQGLNEKLFF. Here the CDR3 DNA reads TGTGCCAGCAGTTACCAAGGTCTCAATGAAAAACTGTTTTTT.